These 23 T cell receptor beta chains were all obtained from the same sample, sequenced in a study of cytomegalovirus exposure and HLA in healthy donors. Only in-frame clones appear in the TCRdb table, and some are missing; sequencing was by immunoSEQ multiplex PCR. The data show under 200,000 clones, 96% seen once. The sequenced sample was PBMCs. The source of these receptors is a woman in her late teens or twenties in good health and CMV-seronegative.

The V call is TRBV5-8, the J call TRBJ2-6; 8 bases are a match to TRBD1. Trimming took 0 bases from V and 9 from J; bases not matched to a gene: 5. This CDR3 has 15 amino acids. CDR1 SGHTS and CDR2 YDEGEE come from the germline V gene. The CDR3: CASSLGQGTFNVLTF. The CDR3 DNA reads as TGTGCCAGCAGCTTGGGACAGGGGACTTTCAACGTCCTGACTTTC.

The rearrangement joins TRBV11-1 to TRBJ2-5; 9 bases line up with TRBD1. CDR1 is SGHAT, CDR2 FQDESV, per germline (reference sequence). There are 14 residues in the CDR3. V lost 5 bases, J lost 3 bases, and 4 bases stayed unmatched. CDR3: CASSLDRGKETQYF. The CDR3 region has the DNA TGTGCCAGCAGCCTAGACAGGGGGAAAGAGACCCAGTACTTC.

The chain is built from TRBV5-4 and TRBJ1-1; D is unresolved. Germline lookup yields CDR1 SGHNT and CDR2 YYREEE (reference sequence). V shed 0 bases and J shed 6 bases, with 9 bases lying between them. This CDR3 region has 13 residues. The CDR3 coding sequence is TGTGCCAGCAGCTTGGCCATTGGCTCTGAAGCTTTCTTT. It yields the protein CASSLAIGSEAFF.

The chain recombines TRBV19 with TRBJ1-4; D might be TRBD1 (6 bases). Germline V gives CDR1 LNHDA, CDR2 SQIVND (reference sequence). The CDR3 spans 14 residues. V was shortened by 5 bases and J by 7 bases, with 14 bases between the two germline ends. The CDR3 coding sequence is TGTGCCAGTAGTGCGGGGGGCGCCGGTGAAAAACTGTTTTTT. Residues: CASSAGGAGEKLFF.

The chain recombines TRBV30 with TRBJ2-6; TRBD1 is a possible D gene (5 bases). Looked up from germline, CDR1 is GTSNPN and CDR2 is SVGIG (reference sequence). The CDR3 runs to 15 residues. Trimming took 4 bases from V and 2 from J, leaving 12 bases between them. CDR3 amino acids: CAWMIGAAGANVLTF. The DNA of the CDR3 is TGTGCCTGGATGATTGGGGCAGCTGGGGCCAACGTCCTGACTTTC.

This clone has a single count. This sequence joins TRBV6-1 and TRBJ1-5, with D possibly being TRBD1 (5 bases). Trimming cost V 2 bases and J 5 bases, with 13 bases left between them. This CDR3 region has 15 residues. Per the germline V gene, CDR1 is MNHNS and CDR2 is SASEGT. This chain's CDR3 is CASSERSGGYQPQHF. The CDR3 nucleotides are TGTGCCAGCAGTGAACGATCGGGGGGTTATCAGCCCCAGCATTTT.

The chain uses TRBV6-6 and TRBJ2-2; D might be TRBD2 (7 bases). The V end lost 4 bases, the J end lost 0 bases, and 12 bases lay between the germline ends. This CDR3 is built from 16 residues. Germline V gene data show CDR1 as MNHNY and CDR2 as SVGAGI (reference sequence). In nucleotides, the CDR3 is TGTGCCAGCAGTTCCCTGGGGGGGCCGAACACCGGGGAGCTGTTTTTT. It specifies CASSSLGGPNTGELFF.

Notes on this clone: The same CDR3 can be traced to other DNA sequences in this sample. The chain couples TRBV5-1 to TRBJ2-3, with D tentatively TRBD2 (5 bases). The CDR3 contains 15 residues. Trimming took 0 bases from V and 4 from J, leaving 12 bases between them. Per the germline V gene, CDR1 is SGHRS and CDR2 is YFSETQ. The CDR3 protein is CASSLAGDVADTQYF. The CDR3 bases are TGCGCCAGCAGCTTGGCCGGGGATGTTGCAGATACGCAGTATTTT.

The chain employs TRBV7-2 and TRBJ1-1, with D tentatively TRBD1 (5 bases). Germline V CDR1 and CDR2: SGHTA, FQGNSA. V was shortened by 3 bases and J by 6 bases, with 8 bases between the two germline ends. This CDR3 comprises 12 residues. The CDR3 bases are TGTGCCAGCAGCTTCAGGGTGTCTGAAGCTTTCTTT. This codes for CASSFRVSEAFF.

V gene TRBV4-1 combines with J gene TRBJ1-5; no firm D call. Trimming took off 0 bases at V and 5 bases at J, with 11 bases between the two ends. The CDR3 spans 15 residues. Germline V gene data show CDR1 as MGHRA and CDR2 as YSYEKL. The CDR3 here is CASSQDRWAYQPQHF. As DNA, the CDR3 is TGCGCCAGCAGCCAAGATAGGTGGGCCTATCAGCCCCAGCATTTT.

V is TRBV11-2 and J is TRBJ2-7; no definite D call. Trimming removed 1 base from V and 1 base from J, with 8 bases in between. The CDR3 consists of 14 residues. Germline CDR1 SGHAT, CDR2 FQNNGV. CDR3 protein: CASSLVPVSYEQYF. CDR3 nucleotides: TGTGCCAGCAGCTTAGTTCCGGTGTCCTACGAGCAGTACTTC.

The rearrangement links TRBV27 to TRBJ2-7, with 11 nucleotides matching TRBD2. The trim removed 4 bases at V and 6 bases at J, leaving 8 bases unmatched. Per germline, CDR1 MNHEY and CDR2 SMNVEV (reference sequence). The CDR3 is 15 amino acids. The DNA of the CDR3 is TGTGCCAGCAGTTCGATAGCGGGGGGGCCGGGCGAGCAGTACTTC. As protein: CASSSIAGGPGEQYF.

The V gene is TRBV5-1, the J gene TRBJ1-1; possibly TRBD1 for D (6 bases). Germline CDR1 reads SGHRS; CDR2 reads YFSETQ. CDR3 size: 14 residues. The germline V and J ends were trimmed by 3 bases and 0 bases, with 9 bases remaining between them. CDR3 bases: TGCGCCAGCAGCTCGGACAGCTTGAACACTGAAGCTTTCTTT. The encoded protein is CASSSDSLNTEAFF.

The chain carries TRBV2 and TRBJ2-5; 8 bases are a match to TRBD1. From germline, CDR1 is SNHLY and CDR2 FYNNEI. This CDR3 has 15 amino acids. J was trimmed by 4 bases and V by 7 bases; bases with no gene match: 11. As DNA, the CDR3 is TGTGCCAGCATAGGCCGACAGGGGTCCAGAGAGACCCAGTACTTC. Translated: CASIGRQGSRETQYF.

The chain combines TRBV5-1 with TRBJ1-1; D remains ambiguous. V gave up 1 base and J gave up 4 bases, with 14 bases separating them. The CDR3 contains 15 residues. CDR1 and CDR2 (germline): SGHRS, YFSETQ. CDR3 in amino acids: CASSLTQVPGTEAFF. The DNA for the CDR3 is TGCGCCAGCAGCTTGACCCAGGTTCCAGGCACTGAAGCTTTCTTT.

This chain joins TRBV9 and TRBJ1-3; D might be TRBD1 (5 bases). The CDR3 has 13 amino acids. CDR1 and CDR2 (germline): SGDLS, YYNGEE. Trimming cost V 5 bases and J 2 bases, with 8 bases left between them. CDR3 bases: TGTGCCAGCAGTAAGGGGCCTGGAAACACCATATATTTT. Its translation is CASSKGPGNTIYF.

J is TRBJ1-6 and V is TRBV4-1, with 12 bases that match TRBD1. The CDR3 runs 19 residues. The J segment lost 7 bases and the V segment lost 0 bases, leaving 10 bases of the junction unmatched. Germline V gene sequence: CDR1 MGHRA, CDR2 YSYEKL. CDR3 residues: CASSQDPRDRGHRNSPLHF. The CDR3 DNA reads TGCGCCAGCAGCCAAGATCCCCGGGACAGGGGGCATCGGAATTCACCCCTCCACTTT.

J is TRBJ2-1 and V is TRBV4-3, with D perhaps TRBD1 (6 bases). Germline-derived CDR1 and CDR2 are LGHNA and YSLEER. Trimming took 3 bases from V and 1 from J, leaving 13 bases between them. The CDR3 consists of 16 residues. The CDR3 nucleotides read TGCGCCAGCAGCCAGGACCTAACAGGGTCCTACAATGAGCAGTTCTTC. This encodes CASSQDLTGSYNEQFF.

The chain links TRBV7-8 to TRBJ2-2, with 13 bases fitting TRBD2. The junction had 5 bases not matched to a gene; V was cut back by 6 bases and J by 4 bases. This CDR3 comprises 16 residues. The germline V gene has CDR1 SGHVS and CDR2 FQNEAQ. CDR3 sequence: CASRPTSGGSTGELFF. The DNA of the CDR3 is TGTGCCAGCAGACCGACTAGCGGGGGGAGCACCGGGGAGCTGTTTTTT.

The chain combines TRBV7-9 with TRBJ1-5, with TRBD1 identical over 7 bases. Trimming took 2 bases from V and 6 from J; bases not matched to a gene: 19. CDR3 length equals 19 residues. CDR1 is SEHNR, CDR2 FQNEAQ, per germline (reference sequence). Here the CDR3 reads CASSLTDGTGDLRSQPQHF. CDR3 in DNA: TGTGCCAGCAGCTTAACGGATGGAACAGGGGACCTTAGAAGTCAGCCCCAGCATTTT.

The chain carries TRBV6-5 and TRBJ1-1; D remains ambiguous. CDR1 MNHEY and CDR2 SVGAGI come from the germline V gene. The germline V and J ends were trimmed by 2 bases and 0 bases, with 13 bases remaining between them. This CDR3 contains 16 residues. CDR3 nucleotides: TGTGCCAGCAGTTACACGGCGTCGGGGATGAACACTGAAGCTTTCTTT. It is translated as CASSYTASGMNTEAFF.

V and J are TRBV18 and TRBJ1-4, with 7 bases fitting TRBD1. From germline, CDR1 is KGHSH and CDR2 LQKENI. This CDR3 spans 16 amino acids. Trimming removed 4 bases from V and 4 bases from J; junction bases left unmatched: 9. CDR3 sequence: CASSHGGDSLNEKLFF. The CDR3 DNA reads TGTGCCAGCTCACACGGGGGGGACAGCCTTAATGAAAAACTGTTTTTT.

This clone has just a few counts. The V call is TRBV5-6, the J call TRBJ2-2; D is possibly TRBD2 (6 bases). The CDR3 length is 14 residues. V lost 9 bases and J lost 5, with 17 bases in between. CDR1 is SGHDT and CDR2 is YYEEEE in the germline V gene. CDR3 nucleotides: TGTGCCACCGCGGCACGGGGGATAACCGGGGAGCTGTTTTTT. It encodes CATAARGITGELFF.